This TCR beta chain derives from a study of early T cells in non-severe SARS-CoV-2 infection. Study results and caveats: Anti-spike CD8 responses were favored by VDJdb matching, which missed private and CD4 specificities.

TCRdb reprocessed the 5' RACE reads via MiXCR and lists one record per CDR3 protein. Among 20,000 to 25,000 distinct CDR3 sequences, 4% to 5.5% were seen once, and the ten largest hold approximately 6.6%. By proportion, this clonotype is medium-sized. The target antigen is unknown. Germline V gene lookup returns CDR1 SGHRS and CDR2 YFSETQ. This CDR3 is 16 amino acids long. After removal of 1 base from V and 0 bases from J, the junction contained 6 bases not matched to a gene. Source material: whole blood. The chain couples TRBV5-1 to TRBJ1-2, with TRBD1 matching 7 bases. The source of this sequence is an adult who was a healthcare worker with PCR-confirmed SARS-CoV-2 infection or an uninfected control (not recorded which). DNA for the CDR3: TGCGCCAGCAGCTTGCGGACGGGACAGACTAACTATGGCTACACCTTC. It translates to CASSLRTGQTNYGYTF.